This TCR beta chain was recovered during a study of CD8 T cells in Susac syndrome. The CDR3 sequence is 14 residues long. V shed 3 bases, J shed 2 bases, and the junction held 0 bases outside the gene matches. Germline V gives CDR1 LNHDA, CDR2 SQIVND (reference sequence). Reverse transcription of roughly 0.5 to 1 ug RNA was carried out with random hexamers. By means of immunoSEQ multiplex PCR, TCR beta CDR3 spanning 54 Vbeta and 13 Jbeta underwent amplification. TCRdb reanalysed the immunoSEQ multiplex PCR reads using MiXCR and keeps one entry per CDR3 protein. The sample lists 95,000 to 150,000 distinct CDR3 sequences, more than 85% seen once, with roughly 0.29% in the top ten.

The chain couples TRBV19 to TRBJ1-2, with 10 positions matching TRBD1. The source is a human donor with multiple sclerosis. Sample: CD8+ T cells from PBMCs. Here the CDR3 reads CASSMTGGNYGYTF. CDR3 sequence (DNA): TGTGCCAGTAGTATGACAGGGGGCAACTATGGCTACACCTTC.